Following are 11 T cell receptor beta chains from one sample sequenced in a study of Tregs in tolerant kidney transplant recipients. TCRdb keeps only in-frame clones here, not all; method: immunoSEQ multiplex PCR. In all, the sample yields 45,000 to 55,000 clones. The material sequenced was CD4+ T cells from blood, taken before the transplant. These receptors came from a human donor who received a combined kidney and bone marrow transplant.

Notes on this clone: Coverage ceases 3 residues before the CDR3 finishes, and the germline J gene fills in the end. The chain is built from TRBV18 and TRBJ2-7, with TRBD1 identical over 7 bases. Germline CDR1 is KGHSH and CDR2 is LQKENI. Trimming took 4 bases from V and 2 from J; bases not matched to a gene: 8. The CDR3 covers 15 residues. The CDR3 is CASSLDRHETYEQYF. CDR3 DNA, as far as it was read: TGTGCCAGCTCACTGGACAGGCACGAAACCTACGAG. The variable domain in full, completed from reference TRBV18 and TRBJ2-7, reads NAGVMQNPRHLVRRRGQEARLRCSPMKGHSHVYWYRQLPEEGLKFMVYLQKENIIDESGMPKERFSAEFPKEGPSILRIQQVVRGDSAAYFCASSLDRHETYEQYFGPGTRLTVT.

With regard to this clone: Sequencing ends 3 residues short of the CDR3 end; the germline J gene provides the rest. This rearrangement joins TRBV5-6 to TRBJ1-2; D uncertain. Germline V gene data show CDR1 as SGHDT and CDR2 as YYEEEE. The CDR3 extends over 14 amino acids. V was pared by 0 bases and J by 4 bases, with 10 bases between. CDR3 DNA, as far as it was read: TGTGCCAGCAGCTTGGAAGGCTTGGTCTATGGC. Residues: CASSLEGLVYG. The CDR3 reads in full as CASSLEGLVYGYTF.

Concerning this clone: The CDR3 goes on 3 residues after the read ends, and that part is filled in from the germline J gene. This chain uses TRBV5-1 with TRBJ2-2; TRBD1 agrees at 8 bases. The CDR3 is made up of 14 amino acids. V gave up 3 bases and J gave up 9 bases; unmatched junction bases: 7. CDR1 is SGHRS, CDR2 YFSETQ, per germline. The sequenced part of the CDR3 DNA is TGCGCCAGCAGCTCCTCAGGGGGCGCGTGGGAG. It codes for CASSSSGGAWE. The whole CDR3 protein is CASSSSGGAWELFF. Complete variable domain (other parts from reference TRBV5-1 and TRBJ2-2): KAGVTQTPRYLIKTRGQQVTLSCSPISGHRSVSWYQQTPGQGLQFLFEYFSETQRNKGNFPGRFSGRQFSNSRSEMNVSTLELGDSALYLCASSSSGGAWELFFGEGSRLTVL.

With regard to this clone: The read stops 3 residues short of the end of the CDR3; the missing end is completed from the germline J gene. The rearrangement joins TRBV5-1 to TRBJ1-1; tentative D call: TRBD1 (5 bases). The CDR3 is 14 residues long. V lost 3 bases and J lost 3, with 12 bases in between. Germline V gives CDR1 SGHRS, CDR2 YFSETQ. Partial CDR3 DNA: TGCGCCAGCAGCTCCGCAGGGTTGGACACTGAA. As protein: CASSSAGLDTE. The whole CDR3 sequence reads CASSSAGLDTEAFF.

With regard to this clone: The read ends 3 residues early relative to the CDR3; the germline J gene fills the gap. J is TRBJ2-7 and V is TRBV7-2; weak D call: TRBD2 (6 bases). Germline V gene lookup returns CDR1 SGHTA and CDR2 FQGNSA. This CDR3 has 15 residues. Deletions cut 1 base from V and 0 bases from J, with 10 bases between. The sequenced CDR3 bases are TGTGCCAGCAGCTTAGGCCCACTAGCCTCCTACGAG. It encodes CASSLGPLASYE. The CDR3 in full is CASSLGPLASYEQYF.

A word on this clone: The read terminates 3 residues ahead of where the CDR3 ends, so the germline J gene completes it. The gene calls are TRBV18 and TRBJ1-1; 8 bases line up with TRBD1. Germline-derived CDR1 and CDR2 are KGHSH and LQKENI. CDR3 size: 17 residues. J gave up 6 bases and V 2 bases, and 14 bases lay outside the gene matches. CDR3 DNA (partial): TGTGCCAGCTCACCAACTACCGGGCAGGGGGCCCAGTCTGAA. It is translated as CASSPTTGQGAQSE. The full CDR3 reads CASSPTTGQGAQSEAFF.

As concerns this clone: The read finishes 3 residues shy of the CDR3 end, and the germline J gene is used to complete it. The genes are TRBV2 and TRBJ2-7; D might be TRBD2 (6 bases). Germline CDR1 and CDR2: SNHLY and FYNNEI. V shed 6 bases and J shed 3 bases, with 15 bases lying between them. This CDR3 region has 14 residues. The CDR3 loop reads CASRFGTGDYEQYF. The part of the CDR3 DNA that was read is TGTGCCAGCAGGTTTGGGACGGGGGACTACGAG.

A remark on this clone: The CDR3 extends 3 residues past the end of the read, so its final part is completed from the germline J gene. V and J are TRBV12-3 or TRBV12-4 and TRBJ1-1, with D maybe TRBD1 (5 bases). Trimming shortened V by 8 bases and J by 4 bases, and 17 bases separated the two germline ends. The CDR3 is made up of 14 amino acids. The sequenced part of the CDR3 DNA is TGTGCCAGCGGCTCACAGGAGGGTGGCACTGAA. Amino acid sequence: CASGSQEGGTE. The complete CDR3 protein is CASGSQEGGTEAFF.

Remarks on this clone: The read falls 3 residues short of the CDR3 end, and the missing part is taken from the germline J gene. The chain links TRBV6-1 to TRBJ2-7; 8 positions match TRBD1. This CDR3 has 15 amino acids. Trimming cost V 3 bases and J 1 base; bases outside gene matches: 5. Germline V gene sequence: CDR1 MNHNS, CDR2 SASEGT. The covered CDR3 bases are TGTGCCAGCAGTGACCGACAGGGGTCTTCCTACGAG. Translation: CASSDRQGSSYE. The whole CDR3 protein reads CASSDRQGSSYEQYF.

Details on this clone: The read halts 3 residues ahead of the CDR3 end, with the missing end drawn from the germline J gene. This chain connects TRBV18 to TRBJ1-5; D unresolved. V lost 2 bases and J 4 bases, leaving 6 bases between the germline ends. CDR3 length: 13 residues. CDR1 is KGHSH and CDR2 is LQKENI in the germline V gene. The CDR3 sequence: CASSPNPNQPQHF. CDR3 DNA (partial): TGTGCCAGCTCACCAAATCCAAATCAGCCC.

Concerning this clone: The read ends 3 residues shy of where the CDR3 ends; the end is completed using the germline J gene. The chain employs TRBV7-2 and TRBJ2-7; TRBD2 matches 7 bases. The CDR3 extends over 15 amino acids. Trimming at V came to 1 base and at J to 0 bases, leaving 3 bases not matched to a gene. In germline, CDR1 is SGHTA, CDR2 FQGNSA. CDR3 bases read: TGTGCCAGCAGCTTAGGCCGGGACTACTCCTACGAG. Amino acids: CASSLGRDYSYE. Given in full, the CDR3 is CASSLGRDYSYEQYF. Using reference TRBV7-2 and TRBJ2-7 for the parts outside the CDR3, the full variable domain is GAGVSQSPSNKVTEKGKDVELRCDPISGHTALYWYRQSLGQGLEFLIYFQGNSAPDKSGLPSDRFSAERTGGSVSTLTIQRTQQEDSAVYLCASSLGRDYSYEQYFGPGTRLTVT.